Shown below are 25 T cell receptor beta chains from a single sample sequenced in a study of vaccination effects on CD4 cells after COVID-19. Generated by immunoSEQ multiplex PCR, the TCRdb table keeps only in-frame clones and is missing some. The table lists about 73,000 clones, over 70% of them singletons. Pools of viral peptides were used by the ViraFEST assay to expand antigen-specific CD4+ T cells ahead of sequencing. Scientists isolated CD4+ T cells after a roughly ten-day culture period ended. Vaccinees lacked prior SARS-CoV-2 infection and tested negative for nucleocapsid antibodies. These receptors are not linked to any known antigen. This material consisted of CD4+ T cells from PBMCs cultured with SARS-CoV-2 spike peptides, taken before COVID-19 vaccination. Receptor source: a human donor who received a COVID-19 vaccine.

CDR3 residues: CASSQRGGETQYF. The CDR3 region has the DNA TGTGCCAGCAGCCAGAGAGGGGGGGAGACCCAGTACTTC. The V call is TRBV5-4, the J call TRBJ2-5; D is perhaps TRBD1 or TRBD2 (6 bases each). CDR1 and CDR2 (germline): SGHNT, YYREEE (reference sequence). CDR3 length: 13 residues. Trimming stripped 4 bases from V and 5 bases from J, with 12 bases between.

The J gene is TRBJ2-7, the V gene TRBV6-5; a weak D match, TRBD1 (5 bases). This CDR3 spans 13 amino acids. Germline CDR1 reads MNHEY; CDR2 reads SVGAGI. The CDR3 DNA follows: TGTGCCAGCAAGGGGCAGGGATCCTCCGAGCAGTACGTC. Translated: CASKGQGSSEQYV.

The chain couples TRBV5-1 to TRBJ1-4; 8 bases agree with TRBD1. The germline V gene encodes CDR1 SGHRS and CDR2 YFSETQ. The CDR3 contains 15 residues. Unmatched junction bases numbered 5, after V lost 0 bases and J lost 7 bases. The CDR3 nucleotides are TGCGCCAGCAGCTTGGTGCAGGGGGCGCGTGAAAAACTGTTTTTT. Translating gives CASSLVQGAREKLFF.

The rearrangement links TRBV4-1 to TRBJ2-5, with 15 nucleotides matching TRBD2. Per germline, CDR1 MGHRA and CDR2 YSYEKL. J was trimmed by 10 bases and V by 1 base; bases with no gene match: 10. The CDR3 is made up of 17 amino acids. CDR3 in amino acids: CASSQVRTSGGGWDQYF. For the CDR3, the DNA is TGCGCCAGCAGCCAAGTTCGGACTAGCGGGGGGGGTTGGGACCAGTACTTC.

This rearrangement joins TRBV7-3 to TRBJ2-1; D remains unclear. The V and J ends lost 0 bases and 5 bases respectively, with 5 bases between them. CDR3 length: 13 amino acids. Per the germline V gene, CDR1 is SGHTA and CDR2 is FQGTGA. In nucleotides, the CDR3 is TGTGCCAGCAGCTTAACTGGGAACAATGAGCAGTTCTTC. Translated, it gives CASSLTGNNEQFF.

This chain connects TRBV5-1 to TRBJ1-3; maybe TRBD1 (5 bases). V shed 6 bases and J shed 3 bases, with 13 bases lying between them. The length of the CDR3 is 14 residues. CDR1 SGHRS and CDR2 YFSETQ come from the germline V gene. Here the CDR3 reads CASTETVGGNTIYF. In DNA form, the CDR3 reads TGCGCCAGCACCGAGACAGTTGGTGGAAACACCATATATTTT. Together with reference TRBV5-1 and TRBJ1-3, the CDR3 gives the full variable domain: KAGVTQTPRYLIKTRGQQVTLSCSPISGHRSVSWYQQTPGQGLQFLFEYFSETQRNKGNFPGRFSGRQFSNSRSEMNVSTLELGDSALYLCASTETVGGNTIYFGEGSWLTVV.

V is TRBV18 and J is TRBJ1-2; a weak D match, TRBD1 (6 bases). This CDR3 contains 13 residues. Looked up from germline, CDR1 is KGHSH and CDR2 is LQKENI. V shed 3 bases and J shed 2 bases, with 7 bases lying between them. CDR3 protein: CASSPDRNYGYTF. The DNA of the CDR3 is TGTGCCAGCTCACCCGACAGGAACTATGGCTACACCTTC.

This sequence joins TRBV5-8 and TRBJ1-5, with TRBD1 matching 7 bases. This CDR3 comprises 14 residues. The V gene end was trimmed by 5 bases and the J gene end by 4 bases; junction bases not matched to a gene: 6. Looked up from germline, CDR1 is SGHTS and CDR2 is YDEGEE. The CDR3 sequence is CASSTGRGNQPQHF. Written as DNA, the CDR3 is TGTGCCAGCAGTACAGGCAGGGGGAATCAGCCCCAGCATTTT.

The chain joins TRBV7-9 to TRBJ1-2; 7 bases align to TRBD1. This CDR3 is built from 13 residues. Germline CDR1 SEHNR, CDR2 FQNEAQ (reference sequence). V shed 4 bases, J shed 6 bases, and the junction held 5 bases outside the gene matches. CDR3 bases: TGTGCCAGCAGCTCCGGGACAGCCAATGGCTACACCTTC. This sequence encodes CASSSGTANGYTF.

The chain carries TRBV24-1 and TRBJ2-5, with 8 bases fitting TRBD2. After removal of 0 bases from V and 4 bases from J, the junction contained 3 bases not matched to a gene. From germline, CDR1 is KGHDR and CDR2 SFDVKD. The CDR3 is made up of 15 amino acids. CDR3 sequence: CATSDLLGGAETQYF. The CDR3 DNA reads TGTGCCACCAGTGATTTGCTCGGGGGGGCAGAGACCCAGTACTTC.

Points on this clone: The same CDR3 is also encoded by other DNA sequences in this sample. This rearrangement joins TRBV28 to TRBJ1-2, with 7 bases fitting TRBD1. The CDR3 contains 11 residues. After removal of 9 bases from V and 4 bases from J, the junction contained 2 bases not matched to a gene. Germline loops: CDR1 MDHEN, CDR2 SYDVKM. The CDR3 DNA reads as TGTGCCAGTGGGACAGCCTATGGCTACACCTTC. Protein sequence: CASGTAYGYTF.

The chain couples TRBV12-3 or TRBV12-4 to TRBJ2-5, with no clear D. Trimming took 3 bases from V and 4 from J, leaving 6 bases between them. The CDR3 spans 12 residues. As DNA, the CDR3 is TGTGCCAGCAGTTTCTCCCTAGAGACCCAGTACTTC. Translating gives CASSFSLETQYF.

V and J are TRBV4-2 and TRBJ2-1; D uncertain. V lost 0 bases and J lost 0, with 12 bases in between. Germline loops: CDR1 LGHNA, CDR2 YNFKEQ. CDR3 length: 17 residues. CDR3 protein: CASSQDLLRSSYNEQFF. The CDR3 DNA reads as TGTGCCAGCAGCCAAGATTTATTGAGGAGCTCCTACAATGAGCAGTTCTTC.

The chain couples TRBV19 to TRBJ2-3, with D perhaps matching TRBD1 (5 bases). The germline CDR1 and CDR2 sequences are LNHDA and SQIVND (reference sequence). V was shortened by 4 bases and J by 3 bases, with 17 bases between the two germline ends. CDR3 length: 16 amino acids. The CDR3 nucleotides read TGTGCCAGTAGTAAAAACAGGAGACAGCAAACAGATACGCAGTATTTT. It encodes CASSKNRRQQTDTQYF.

This clone has only a few counts. The chain employs TRBV24-1 and TRBJ1-5; 11 bases match TRBD1. CDR1 and CDR2 (germline): KGHDR, SFDVKD. This CDR3 has 17 residues. J was trimmed by 1 base and V by 5 bases; bases with no gene match: 6. The CDR3 nucleotides are TGTGCCACCAGTGGGACAGGGGGCCGATTGAGCAATCAGCCCCAGCATTTT. Translating gives CATSGTGGRLSNQPQHF.

The J gene is TRBJ1-1, the V gene TRBV3-1 (or the pseudogene TRBV3-2), with D unresolved. The CDR3 loop spans 12 amino acids. Germline CDR1 reads LGHDT; CDR2 reads YNNKEL (reference sequence). V lost 3 bases and J 5 bases, leaving 7 bases between the germline ends. The CDR3 DNA reads TGTGCCAGCAGCCAGGGAGTTACTGAAGCTTTCTTT. This encodes CASSQGVTEAFF.

The DNA for the CDR3 is TGTGCCACCAGTGATTTCGGGGGGTACAATGAGCAGTTCTTC. As protein: CATSDFGGYNEQFF. The chain links TRBV24-1 to TRBJ2-1; 7 nucleotides align to TRBD2. With V trimmed by 1 base and J by 4 bases, 0 bases remained unmatched. The CDR3 runs 14 residues. CDR1 KGHDR and CDR2 SFDVKD come from the germline V gene.

The chain combines TRBV6-5 with TRBJ1-2, with 9 positions matching TRBD1. The V segment lost 6 bases and the J segment 5 bases; nucleotides outside the gene matches: 10. The CDR3 has 15 amino acids. Germline CDR1 and CDR2: MNHEY and SVGAGI. CDR3 bases: TGTGCCAGCAGCACACAGGGGGCGGCGACTTATGGCTACACCTTC. It yields the protein CASSTQGAATYGYTF.

This chain connects TRBV1 to TRBJ1-5. TRBV1 is recorded as a pseudogene. This CDR3 spans 13 amino acids. The DNA of the CDR3 is TGCACCACGGATGGTTGGGGGAATCAGCCCCAGCATTTT. As protein: CTTDGWGNQPQHF.

The chain uses TRBV7-9 and TRBJ1-6; no firm D call. Trimming took 1 base from V and 6 from J, leaving 4 bases between them. Germline loops: CDR1 SEHNR, CDR2 FQNEAQ (reference sequence). This CDR3 is 13 amino acids long. The CDR3 DNA is TGTGCCAGCAGCTTAGGGATTAATTCACCCCTCCACTTT. Encoded protein: CASSLGINSPLHF.

The genes are TRBV6-5 and TRBJ1-4, with D perhaps matching TRBD1 (5 bases). Germline CDR1 is MNHEY and CDR2 is SVGAGI. This CDR3 region has 13 residues. The V and J ends lost 6 bases and 4 bases respectively, with 9 bases between them. CDR3 in amino acids: CASRGPNNEKLFF. The CDR3 region has the DNA TGTGCCAGCAGGGGACCGAATAATGAAAAACTGTTTTTT.

The chain employs TRBV2 and TRBJ2-7; 8 nucleotides match TRBD1. The V gene's germline CDR1 is SNHLY and CDR2 FYNNEI. The junction had 11 bases not matched to a gene; V was cut back by 6 bases and J by 1 base. The CDR3 has 16 amino acids. CDR3 coding DNA: TGTGCCAGCAGACTGTCCAGGGGGCGAGGATCCTACGAGCAGTACGTC. It encodes CASRLSRGRGSYEQYV.

The chain carries TRBV5-1 and TRBJ2-6; D may correspond to TRBD1 or TRBD2 (5 bases each). From germline, CDR1 is SGHRS and CDR2 YFSETQ. V dropped 1 base and J dropped 4 bases, with 9 bases sitting between them. The CDR3 totals 15 residues. This CDR3 is CASSLTGPGANVLTF. DNA of the CDR3: TGCGCCAGCAGCTTGACGGGGCCGGGGGCCAACGTCCTGACTTTC.

The rearrangement joins TRBV28 to TRBJ1-2; D is unresolved. Germline V gene data show CDR1 as MDHEN and CDR2 as SYDVKM. The CDR3 spans 11 residues. V gave up 5 bases and J gave up 4 bases, with 5 bases separating them. The CDR3 is CASSLSYGYTF. The DNA of the CDR3 is TGTGCCAGCAGTCTTAGCTATGGCTACACCTTC.

V and J are TRBV29-1 and TRBJ2-3, with D tentatively TRBD1 (6 bases). V lost 4 bases to trimming and J lost 6 bases, with 11 bases between them. Germline CDR1 and CDR2: SQVTM and ANQGSEA. The CDR3 spans 12 residues. CDR3 sequence (DNA): TGCAGCGTTGTTGAGCAGGGGGATACGCAGTATTTT. Its protein is CSVVEQGDTQYF.